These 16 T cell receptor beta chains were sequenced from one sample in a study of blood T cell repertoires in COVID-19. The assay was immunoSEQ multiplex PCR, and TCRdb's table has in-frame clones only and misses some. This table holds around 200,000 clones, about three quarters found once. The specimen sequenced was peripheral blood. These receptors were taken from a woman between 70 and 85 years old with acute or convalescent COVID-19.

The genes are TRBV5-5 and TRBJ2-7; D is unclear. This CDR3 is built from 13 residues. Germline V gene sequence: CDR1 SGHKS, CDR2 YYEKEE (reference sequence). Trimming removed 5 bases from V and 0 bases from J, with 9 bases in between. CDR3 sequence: CASRVVSSYEQYF. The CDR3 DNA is TGTGCCAGCAGGGTGGTGAGCTCCTACGAGCAGTACTTC.

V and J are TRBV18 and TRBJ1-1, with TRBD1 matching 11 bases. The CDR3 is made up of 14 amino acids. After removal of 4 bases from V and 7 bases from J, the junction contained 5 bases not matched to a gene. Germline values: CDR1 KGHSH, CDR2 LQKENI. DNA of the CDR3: TGTGCCAGCTCACTGGACAGGGGGCCCTTTGAAGCTTTCTTT. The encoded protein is CASSLDRGPFEAFF.

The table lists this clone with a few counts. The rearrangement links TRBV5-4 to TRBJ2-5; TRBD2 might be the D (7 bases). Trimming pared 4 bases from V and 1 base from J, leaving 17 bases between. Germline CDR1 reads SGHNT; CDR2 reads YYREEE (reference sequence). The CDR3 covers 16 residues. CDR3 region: CASSPSTGGTQETQYF. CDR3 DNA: TGTGCCAGCAGCCCCTCCACGGGGGGCACCCAAGAGACCCAGTACTTC. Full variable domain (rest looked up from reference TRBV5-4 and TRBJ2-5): ETGVTQSPTHLIKTRGQQVTLRCSSQSGHNTVSWYQQALGQGPQFIFQYYREEENGRGNFPPRFSGLQFPNYSSELNVNALELDDSALYLCASSPSTGGTQETQYFGPGTRLLVL.

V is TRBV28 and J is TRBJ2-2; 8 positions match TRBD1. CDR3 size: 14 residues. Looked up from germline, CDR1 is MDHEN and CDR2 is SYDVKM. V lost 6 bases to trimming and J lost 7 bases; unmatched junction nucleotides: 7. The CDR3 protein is CASRDRVNRGELFF. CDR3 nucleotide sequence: TGTGCCAGCAGGGACAGGGTAAATCGCGGGGAGCTGTTTTTT.

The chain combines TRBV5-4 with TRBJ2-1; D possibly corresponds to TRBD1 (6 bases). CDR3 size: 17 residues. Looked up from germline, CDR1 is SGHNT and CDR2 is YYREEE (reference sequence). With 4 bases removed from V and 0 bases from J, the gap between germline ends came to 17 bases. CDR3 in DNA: TGTGCCAGCAGCCCACCCCCCACAGGGAGCTCCTACAATGAGCAGTTCTTC. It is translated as CASSPPPTGSSYNEQFF.

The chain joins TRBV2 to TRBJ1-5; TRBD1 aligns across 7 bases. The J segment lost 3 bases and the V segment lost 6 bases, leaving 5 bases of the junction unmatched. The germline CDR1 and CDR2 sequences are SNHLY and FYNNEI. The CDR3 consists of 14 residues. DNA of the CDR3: TGTGCCAGCAGGACAGGGAGCCCCAATCAGCCCCAGCATTTT. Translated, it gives CASRTGSPNQPQHF. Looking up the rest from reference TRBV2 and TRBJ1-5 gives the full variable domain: EPEVTQTPSHQVTQMGQEVILRCVPISNHLYFYWYRQILGQKVEFLVSFYNNEISEKSEIFDDQFSVERPDGSNFTLKIRSTKLEDSAMYFCASRTGSPNQPQHFGDGTRLSIL.

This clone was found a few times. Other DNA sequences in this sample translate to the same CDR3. The CDR3: CASSLELAGGRAGELFF. CDR3 nucleotide sequence: TGCGCCAGCAGCTTGGAACTAGCGGGGGGCCGGGCCGGGGAGCTGTTTTTT. The chain employs TRBV5-1 and TRBJ2-2, with 12 bases identical to TRBD2. The junction had 6 bases not matched to a gene; V was cut back by 0 bases and J by 6 bases. The CDR3 length is 17 residues. The germline CDR1 and CDR2 sequences are SGHRS and YFSETQ.

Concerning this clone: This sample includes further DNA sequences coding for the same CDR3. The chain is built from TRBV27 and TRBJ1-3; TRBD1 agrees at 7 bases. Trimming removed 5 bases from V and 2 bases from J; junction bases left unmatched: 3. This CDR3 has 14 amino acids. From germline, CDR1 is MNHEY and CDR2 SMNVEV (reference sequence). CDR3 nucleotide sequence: TGTGCCAGCAGTCCCGGGACAGCTGGAAACACCATATATTTT. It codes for CASSPGTAGNTIYF.

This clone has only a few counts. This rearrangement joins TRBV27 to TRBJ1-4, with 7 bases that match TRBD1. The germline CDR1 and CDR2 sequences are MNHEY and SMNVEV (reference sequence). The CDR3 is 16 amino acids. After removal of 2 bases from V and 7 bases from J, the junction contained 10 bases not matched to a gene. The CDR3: CASSLLRTGAGEKLFF. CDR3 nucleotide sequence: TGTGCCAGCAGTTTACTACGCACAGGGGCTGGTGAAAAACTGTTTTTT.

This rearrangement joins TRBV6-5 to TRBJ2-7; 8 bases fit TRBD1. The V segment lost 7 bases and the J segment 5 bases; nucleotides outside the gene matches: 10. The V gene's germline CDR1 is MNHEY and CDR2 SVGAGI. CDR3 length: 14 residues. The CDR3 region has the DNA TGTGCCAGCACCACCGGGACAGGACGCGACGAGCAGTACTTC. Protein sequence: CASTTGTGRDEQYF.

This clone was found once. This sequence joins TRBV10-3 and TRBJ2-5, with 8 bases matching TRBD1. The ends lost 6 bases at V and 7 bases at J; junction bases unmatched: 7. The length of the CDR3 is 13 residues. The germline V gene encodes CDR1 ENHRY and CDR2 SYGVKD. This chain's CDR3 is CAIRDRGEGTQYF. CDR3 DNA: TGTGCCATCAGAGACAGGGGAGAGGGGACCCAGTACTTC.

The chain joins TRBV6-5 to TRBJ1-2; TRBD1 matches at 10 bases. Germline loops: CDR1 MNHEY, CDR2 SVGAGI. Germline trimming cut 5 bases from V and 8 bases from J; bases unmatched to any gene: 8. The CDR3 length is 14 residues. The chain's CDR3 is CASSPGQGIRGYTF. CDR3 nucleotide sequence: TGTGCCAGCAGTCCGGGACAGGGGATTCGGGGCTACACCTTC.

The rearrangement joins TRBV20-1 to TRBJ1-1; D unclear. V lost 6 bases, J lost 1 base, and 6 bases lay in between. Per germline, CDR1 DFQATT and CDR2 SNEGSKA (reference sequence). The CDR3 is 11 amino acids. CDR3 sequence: CSAQSNTEAFF. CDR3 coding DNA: TGCAGTGCCCAATCGAACACTGAAGCTTTCTTT.

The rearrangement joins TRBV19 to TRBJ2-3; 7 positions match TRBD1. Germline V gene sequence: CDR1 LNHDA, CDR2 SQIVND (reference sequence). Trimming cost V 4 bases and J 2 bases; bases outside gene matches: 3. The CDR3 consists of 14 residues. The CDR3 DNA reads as TGTGCCAGTAGTAGACAGGGTGTCACAGATACGCAGTATTTT. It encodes CASSRQGVTDTQYF.

CDR3 protein: CASSELGANNQPQHF. CDR3 nucleotides: TGTGCCAGCAGTGAGCTGGGGGCGAACAATCAGCCCCAGCATTTT. This rearrangement joins TRBV6-1 to TRBJ1-5; TRBD1 might be the D (6 bases). The length of the CDR3 is 15 residues. The germline V gene has CDR1 MNHNS and CDR2 SASEGT. Trimming left V 3 bases short and J 3 bases short, with 12 bases between.

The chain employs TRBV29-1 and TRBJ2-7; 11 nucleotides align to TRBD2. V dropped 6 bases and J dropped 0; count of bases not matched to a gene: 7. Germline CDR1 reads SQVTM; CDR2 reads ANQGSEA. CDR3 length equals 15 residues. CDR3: CSVSGTSGSSYEQYF. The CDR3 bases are TGCAGCGTCTCCGGGACTAGCGGAAGCTCCTACGAGCAGTACTTC.